This TCR beta chain was captured in a study of cytomegalovirus exposure and HLA in healthy donors. A multiplex PCR was run with 60 Vbeta primers and 13 Jbeta primers. Repertoires were generated with immunoSEQ multiplex PCR, while TCRdb's copy carries only in-frame clones and drops some. Of roughly 170,000 clones in the sample, 80% were seen once. Overall study findings and caveats: It was only CMV serostatus that was available as immune exposure information. As a later analysis showed, a missense DCLRE1C variant was linked to trimming of TCR beta V- and J-genes. A previous analysis found most TCR beta V segments productive roughly 90% or roughly 30% of the time.

The CDR3 extends over 14 amino acids. V lost 4 bases to trimming and J lost 4 bases, with 14 bases between them. Germline lookup yields CDR1 SGHTA and CDR2 FQGNSA. Concerning this clone: Its antigen is unknown.

The donors, nominally healthy at sampling, likely had unrecorded immune exposures. This chain uses TRBV7-2 with TRBJ2-7; D perhaps matches TRBD2 (5 bases). The sequence was obtained from a woman aged 45-60 years in good health and CMV-seropositive. The sequenced material came from PBMCs. The CDR3 sequence is CASSSDERAYEQYF. CDR3 bases: TGTGCCAGCAGCTCTGATGAGAGGGCATACGAGCAGTACTTC.